These T cell receptor beta chains were read from a single sample in a study of CD8 T cells in Susac syndrome. TCRdb called the immunoSEQ multiplex PCR reads again in MiXCR, with one record for every CDR3 protein. The profile shows about 180,000 distinct CDR3 sequences, roughly 94% of them singletons. The sample taken for sequencing was CD4+ T cells from PBMCs. The receptors here all came from a human donor with Susac syndrome. CDR3s include the opening cysteine and the closing phenylalanine or tryptophan. The order of the fields is J gene, clone size, V gene, D gene, CDR3 DNA, CDR3 protein. A D gene is named only where the DNA matches it firmly. Only part of the rows carry a size: once, few, many, or a class if the clone is expanded.

J: TRBJ2-1; size: -; V: TRBV4-3; D: -; DNA: TGCGCCAGCAGCCAAGACGCCAAGAGTACGTACCGAGAGCAGTTCTTC; CDR3: CASSQDAKSTYREQFF
J: TRBJ2-3; size: -; V: TRBV7-2; D: -; DNA: TGTGCCAGCAGCCCCACTAGCAATGCAGATACGCAGTATTTT; CDR3: CASSPTSNADTQYF
J: TRBJ1-3; size: -; V: TRBV20-1; D: -; DNA: TGCAGTGCTAGAGTTGAGGGGGTCGGAAACACCATATATTTT; CDR3: CSARVEGVGNTIYF
J: TRBJ2-1; size: -; V: TRBV29-1; D: TRBD2; DNA: TGCAGCGTTGATTCGGGGGGGGTTTACAATGAGCAGTTCTTC; CDR3: CSVDSGGVYNEQFF
J: TRBJ2-6; size: -; V: TRBV29-1; D: -; DNA: TGCAGCGTTGAGTGGGTCGGGGCCAACGTCCTGACTTTC; CDR3: CSVEWVGANVLTF
J: TRBJ2-1; size: -; V: TRBV7-9; D: TRBD2; DNA: TGTGCCAGCAGCTTAGGGTATGCGGGAGGGCCAAATGAGCAGTTCTTC; CDR3: CASSLGYAGGPNEQFF
J: TRBJ2-1; size: -; V: TRBV28; D: TRBD1; DNA: TGTGCCAGCAGTTCAGGGGGCGATGAGCAGTTCTTC; CDR3: CASSSGGDEQFF
J: TRBJ2-5; size: -; V: TRBV5-6; D: TRBD2; DNA: TGTGCCAGCAGCCGTGGGACTAGTCAATTAGAGACCCAGTACTTC; CDR3: CASSRGTSQLETQYF
J: TRBJ2-1; size: -; V: TRBV2; D: TRBD1; DNA: TGTGCCAGCAGTGGTGCGGACAGGGGATACAATGAGCAGTTCTTC; CDR3: CASSGADRGYNEQFF
J: TRBJ2-2; size: -; V: TRBV29-1; D: -; DNA: TGCAGCACCCTGTCTAATTCGAACACCGGGGAGCTGTTTTTT; CDR3: CSTLSNSNTGELFF
J: TRBJ2-5; size: -; V: TRBV20-1; D: TRBD2; DNA: TGCAGTGCTAATAAACTAGCGGGACAAGAGACCCAGTACTTC; CDR3: CSANKLAGQETQYF
J: TRBJ1-2; size: -; V: TRBV4-1; D: -; DNA: TGCGCCAGCAGCCAAATCGCGGGGGCTGATGGCTACACCTTC; CDR3: CASSQIAGADGYTF
J: TRBJ2-5; size: -; V: TRBV29-1; D: -; DNA: TGCAGCGTTGAACTTACGGAAGGGGAGTACTTC; CDR3: CSVELTEGEYF
J: TRBJ1-1; size: once; V: TRBV6-5; D: -; DNA: TGTGCCAGCTCGAACCGAGGGGTGAACACTGAAGCTTTCTTT; CDR3: CASSNRGVNTEAFF
J: TRBJ2-7; size: -; V: TRBV29-1; D: -; DNA: TGCAGCGTCGGCCGCGGCAGCGCCGAGCAGTACTTC; CDR3: CSVGRGSAEQYF
J: TRBJ1-5; size: once; V: TRBV28; D: -; DNA: TGTGCCAGCAGTTTGGGGTTGGATCAGCCCCAGCATTTT; CDR3: CASSLGLDQPQHF
J: TRBJ2-7; size: -; V: TRBV20-1; D: -; DNA: TGCAGTGCTAGAGATCGTGCGGGTAGCTCCTACGAGCAGTACTTC; CDR3: CSARDRAGSSYEQYF
J: TRBJ2-2; size: -; V: TRBV20-1; D: -; DNA: TGCAGTGCTAGAGGGGGTGGGAACACCGGGGAGCTGTTTTTT; CDR3: CSARGGGNTGELFF
J: TRBJ2-7; size: -; V: TRBV15; D: -; DNA: TGTGCCACCAGCAGGGGGGACGCTTCCTACGAGCAGTACTTC; CDR3: CATSRGDASYEQYF
J: TRBJ2-1; size: -; V: TRBV11-2; D: -; DNA: TGTGCCAGCAGCTTAGATCGATTAGTTAGAGTCGGGTATGAGCAGTTCTTC; CDR3: CASSLDRLVRVGYEQFF
J: TRBJ2-7; size: -; V: TRBV28; D: TRBD2; DNA: TGTGCCAGCAGGAGGACTAGCGGGCCGGTTGACGAGCAGTACTTC; CDR3: CASRRTSGPVDEQYF
J: TRBJ1-4; size: -; V: TRBV19; D: TRBD1; DNA: TGTGCCAGTAGTTTGGGACAGGGGAATGAAAAACTGTTTTTT; CDR3: CASSLGQGNEKLFF
J: TRBJ2-7; size: -; V: TRBV11-2; D: -; DNA: TGTGCCAGCAGCTTACCAGGACTTCTCTACGAGCAGTACTTC; CDR3: CASSLPGLLYEQYF
J: TRBJ2-7; size: -; V: TRBV9; D: TRBD2; DNA: TGTGCCAGCAGCCTGAGCGGGAGAGATTCCTACGAGCAGTACTTC; CDR3: CASSLSGRDSYEQYF
J: TRBJ2-1; size: -; V: TRBV9; D: TRBD1; DNA: TGTGCCAGCAGCGGCCGGGACAGGTCCTACAATGAGCAGTTCTTC; CDR3: CASSGRDRSYNEQFF
J: TRBJ2-3; size: -; V: TRBV2; D: -; DNA: TGTGCCAGCATACGTCAGGATACGCAGTATTTT; CDR3: CASIRQDTQYF
J: TRBJ2-1; size: -; V: TRBV20-1; D: TRBD2; DNA: TGCAGTGCTCCCCCTAGCGGGAGGGTCTACAATGAGCAGTTCTTC; CDR3: CSAPPSGRVYNEQFF
J: TRBJ1-2; size: -; V: TRBV13; D: -; DNA: TGTGCCAGCAGCTCCCTCGGGAATAACTATGGCTACACCTTC; CDR3: CASSSLGNNYGYTF
J: TRBJ2-3; size: -; V: TRBV11-2; D: -; DNA: TGTGCCAGCAGCCCCACATCTAGTGGTTTCTCAGATACGCAGTATTTT; CDR3: CASSPTSSGFSDTQYF
J: TRBJ2-5; size: -; V: TRBV20-1; D: -; DNA: TGCAGTGCTGTAAGGGAGACCCAGTACTTC; CDR3: CSAVRETQYF
J: TRBJ2-1; size: -; V: TRBV7-2; D: TRBD2; DNA: TGTGCCAGCAGCCTGACTAGCGGGAGGTCCAATGAGCAGTTCTTC; CDR3: CASSLTSGRSNEQFF
J: TRBJ2-4; size: -; V: TRBV2; D: -; DNA: TGTGCCAGCAGTGAGGGGTCTAACGCAGCCAAAAACATTCAGTACTTC; CDR3: CASSEGSNAAKNIQYF
J: TRBJ2-1; size: -; V: TRBV19; D: -; DNA: TGTGCCAGTAGTATAGGTCAGGGTCGCTCCTACAATGAGCAGTTCTTC; CDR3: CASSIGQGRSYNEQFF